The present T cell receptor (beta chain) was sequenced within a study of a mutant IDH1 vaccine in newly diagnosed glioma. Stated time point: week 47, end of study. Topical imiquimod accompanied each vaccine dose, which consisted of 300 ug of mutant IDH1 20-mer peptide. Germline CDR1 reads MNHEY; CDR2 reads SMNVEV (reference sequence). V gave up 5 bases and J gave up 2 bases, with 7 bases separating them. This CDR3 region has 12 residues. Generated by immunoSEQ multiplex PCR, the TCRdb table keeps only in-frame clones and is missing some. Counted here are tens of thousands of clones, around 82% occurring once; the ten biggest clones make up roughly 20%. Concerning this clone itself: Its antigen is unidentified.

J is TRBJ2-7 and V is TRBV27; no clear D gene. This material consisted of PBMCs, taken from a glioma patient whose treatment included an IDH1 peptide vaccine. The clonotype originates from a man younger than 35 with glioma. Some clones in this sample may be carry-over from other donors' samples. The CDR3 loop is CASSTPPYEQYF. The CDR3, as DNA: TGTGCCAGCAGTACACCCCCCTACGAGCAGTACTTC.